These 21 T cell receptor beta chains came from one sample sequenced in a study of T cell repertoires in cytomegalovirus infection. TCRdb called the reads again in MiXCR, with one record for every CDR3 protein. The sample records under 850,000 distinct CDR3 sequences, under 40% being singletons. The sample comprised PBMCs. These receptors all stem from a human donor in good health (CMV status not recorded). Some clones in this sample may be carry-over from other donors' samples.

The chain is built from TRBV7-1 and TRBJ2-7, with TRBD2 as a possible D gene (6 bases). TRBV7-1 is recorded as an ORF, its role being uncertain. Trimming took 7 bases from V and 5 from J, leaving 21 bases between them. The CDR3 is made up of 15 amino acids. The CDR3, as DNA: TGTGCCAGCACCCAAATGGTGGGGGGAGTCGACGAGCAGTACTTC. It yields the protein CASTQMVGGVDEQYF.

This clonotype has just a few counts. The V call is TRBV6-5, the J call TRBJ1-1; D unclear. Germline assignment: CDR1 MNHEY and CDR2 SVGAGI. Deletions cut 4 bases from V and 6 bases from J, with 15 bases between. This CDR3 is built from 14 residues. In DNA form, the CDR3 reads TGTGCCAGCAGTTTTACCGGGCCGGCCGCTGAAGCTTTCTTT. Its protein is CASSFTGPAAEAFF.

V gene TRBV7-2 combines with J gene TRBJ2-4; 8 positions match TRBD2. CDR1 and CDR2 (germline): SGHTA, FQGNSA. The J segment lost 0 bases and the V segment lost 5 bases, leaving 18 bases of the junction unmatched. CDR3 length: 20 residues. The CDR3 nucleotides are TGTGCCAGCAGCCCCCGGGTGGCGGGAGGCCTTTTATTAGCCAAAAACATTCAGTACTTC. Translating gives CASSPRVAGGLLLAKNIQYF.

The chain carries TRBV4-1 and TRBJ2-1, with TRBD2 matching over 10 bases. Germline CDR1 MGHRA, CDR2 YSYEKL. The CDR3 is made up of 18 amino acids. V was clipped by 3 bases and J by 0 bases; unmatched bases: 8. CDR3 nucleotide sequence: TGCGCCAGCAGCCATGGCCTAGCGGGAGTCCTCTCCTACAATGAGCAGTTCTTC. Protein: CASSHGLAGVLSYNEQFF.

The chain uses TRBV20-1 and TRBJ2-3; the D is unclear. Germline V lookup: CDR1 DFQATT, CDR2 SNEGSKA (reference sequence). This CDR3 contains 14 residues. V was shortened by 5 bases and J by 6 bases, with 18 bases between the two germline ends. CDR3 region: CSADLTLSADTQYF. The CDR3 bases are TGCAGTGCTGACCTGACGCTTTCAGCGGATACGCAGTATTTT.

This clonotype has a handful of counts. The CDR3 region is CASSPLGAGANVLTF. CDR3 nucleotide sequence: TGTGCCAGCAGCCCGTTGGGTGCTGGGGCCAACGTCCTGACTTTC. The chain couples TRBV7-6 to TRBJ2-6; D not certain. Per germline, CDR1 SGHVS and CDR2 FNYEAQ. V lost 5 bases, J lost 2 bases, and 10 bases lay in between. The CDR3 is 15 residues long.

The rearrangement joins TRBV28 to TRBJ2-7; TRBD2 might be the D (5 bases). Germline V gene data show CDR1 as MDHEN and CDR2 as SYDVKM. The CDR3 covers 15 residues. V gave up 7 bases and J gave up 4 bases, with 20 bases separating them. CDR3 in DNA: TGTGCCAGCATCACGGACTCCTTAGGGAGTTACGAGCAGTACTTC. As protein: CASITDSLGSYEQYF.

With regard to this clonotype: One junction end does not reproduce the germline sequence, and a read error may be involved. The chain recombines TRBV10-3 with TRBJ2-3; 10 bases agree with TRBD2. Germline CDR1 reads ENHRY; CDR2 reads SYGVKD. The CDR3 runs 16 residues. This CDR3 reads CAISESASGGTYTQYF. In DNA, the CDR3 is TGTGCCATCAGTGAGTCGGCTAGCGGGGGCACATATACGCAGTATTTT.

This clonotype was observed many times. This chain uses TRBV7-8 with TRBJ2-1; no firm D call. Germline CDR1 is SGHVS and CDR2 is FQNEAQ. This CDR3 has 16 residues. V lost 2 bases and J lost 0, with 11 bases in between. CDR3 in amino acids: CASSLRLAYSYNEQFF. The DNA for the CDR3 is TGTGCCAGCAGCTTAAGATTGGCTTACTCCTACAATGAGCAGTTCTTC.

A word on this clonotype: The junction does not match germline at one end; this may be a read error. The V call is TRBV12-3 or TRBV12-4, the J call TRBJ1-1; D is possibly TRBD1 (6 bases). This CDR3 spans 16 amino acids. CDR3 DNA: TGTGCCAGCAGTCTTCGGACAGTCTTAGCGGACACTGGAGCTTTCTTT. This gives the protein CASSLRTVLADTGAFF.

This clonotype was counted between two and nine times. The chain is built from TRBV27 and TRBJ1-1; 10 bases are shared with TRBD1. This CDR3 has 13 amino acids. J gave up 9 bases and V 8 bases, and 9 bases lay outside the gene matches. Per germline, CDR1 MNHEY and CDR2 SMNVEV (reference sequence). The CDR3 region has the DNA TGTGCCAGCTACTTTCGGGACAGGGGCAAAGCTTTCTTT. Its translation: CASYFRDRGKAFF.

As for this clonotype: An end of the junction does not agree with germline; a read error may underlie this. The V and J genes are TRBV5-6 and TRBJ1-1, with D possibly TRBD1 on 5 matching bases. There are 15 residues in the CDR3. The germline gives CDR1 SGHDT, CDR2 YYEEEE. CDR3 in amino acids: CASSLTYRRNTEDFF. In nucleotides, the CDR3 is TGTGCCAGCAGCCTCACCTACAGGAGGAACACTGAAGATTTCTTT.

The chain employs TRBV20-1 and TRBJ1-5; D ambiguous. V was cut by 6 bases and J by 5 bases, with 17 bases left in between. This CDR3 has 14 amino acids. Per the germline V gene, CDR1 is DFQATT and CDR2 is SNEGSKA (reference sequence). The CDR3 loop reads CSANRGTPYQPQHF. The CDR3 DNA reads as TGCAGTGCCAACCGAGGCACTCCATATCAGCCCCAGCATTTT.

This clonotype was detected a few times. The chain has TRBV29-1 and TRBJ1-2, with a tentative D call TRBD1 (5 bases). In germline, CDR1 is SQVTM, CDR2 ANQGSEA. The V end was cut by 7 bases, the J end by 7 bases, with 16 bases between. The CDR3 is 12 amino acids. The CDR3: CSAGGDESGYTF. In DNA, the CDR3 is TGCAGCGCTGGGGGGGATGAGAGTGGCTACACCTTC.

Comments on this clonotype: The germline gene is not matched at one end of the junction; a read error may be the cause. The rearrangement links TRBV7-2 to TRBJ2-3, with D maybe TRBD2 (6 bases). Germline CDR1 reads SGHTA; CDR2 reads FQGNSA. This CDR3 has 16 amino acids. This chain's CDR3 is CASSLAGGHSTDTKYF. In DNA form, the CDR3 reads TGTGCCAGCAGCTTAGCGGGAGGCCATAGCACAGATACGAAGTATTTT. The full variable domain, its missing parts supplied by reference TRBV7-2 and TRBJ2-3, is GAGVSQSPSNKVTEKGKDVELRCDPISGHTALYWYRQSLGQGLEFLIYFQGNSAPDKSGLPSDRFSAERTGGSVSTLTIQRTQQEDSAVYLCASSLAGGHSTDTKYFGPGTRLTVL.

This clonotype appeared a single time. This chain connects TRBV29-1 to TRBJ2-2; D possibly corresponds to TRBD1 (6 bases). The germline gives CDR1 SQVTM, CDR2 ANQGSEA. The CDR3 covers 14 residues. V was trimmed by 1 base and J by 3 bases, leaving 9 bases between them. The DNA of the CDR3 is TGCAGCGTTGAAGTTTACAGGGACACCGGGGAGCTGTTTTTT. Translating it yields CSVEVYRDTGELFF.

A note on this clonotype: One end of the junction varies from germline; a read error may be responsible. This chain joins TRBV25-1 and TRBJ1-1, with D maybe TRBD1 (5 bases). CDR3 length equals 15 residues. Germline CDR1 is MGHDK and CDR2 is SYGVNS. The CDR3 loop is CASSEGGHRNSEAFF. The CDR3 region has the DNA TGTGCCAGCAGTGAGGGGGGTCACCGGAACTCTGAAGCTTTCTTT.

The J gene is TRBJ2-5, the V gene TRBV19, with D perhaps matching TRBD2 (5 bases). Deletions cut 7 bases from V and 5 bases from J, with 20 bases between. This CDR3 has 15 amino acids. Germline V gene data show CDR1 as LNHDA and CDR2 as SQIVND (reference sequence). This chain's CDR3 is CASTTGPGMGETQYF. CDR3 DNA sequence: TGTGCCAGTACCACCGGTCCCGGGATGGGGGAGACCCAGTACTTC. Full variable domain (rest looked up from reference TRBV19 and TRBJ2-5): DGGITQSPKYLFRKEGQNVTLSCEQNLNHDAMYWYRQDPGQGLRLIYYSQIVNDFQKGDIAEGYSVSREKKESFPLTVTSAQKNPTAFYLCASTTGPGMGETQYFGPGTRLLVL.

The CDR3 DNA reads as TGTGCCAGCAGCTTAAGGACCCGTCAGCCCCAGCATTTT. It codes for CASSLRTRQPQHF. The chain links TRBV7-2 to TRBJ1-5; no definite D call. Trimming removed 2 bases at V and 6 bases at J, with 8 bases between. The CDR3 is 13 residues long. The germline gives CDR1 SGHTA, CDR2 FQGNSA.

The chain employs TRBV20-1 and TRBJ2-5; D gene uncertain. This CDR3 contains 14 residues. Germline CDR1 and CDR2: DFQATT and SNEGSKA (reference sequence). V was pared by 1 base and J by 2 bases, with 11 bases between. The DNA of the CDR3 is TGCAGTGCTAGAGTTTCACGGATGCAAGAGACCCAGTACTTC. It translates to CSARVSRMQETQYF.

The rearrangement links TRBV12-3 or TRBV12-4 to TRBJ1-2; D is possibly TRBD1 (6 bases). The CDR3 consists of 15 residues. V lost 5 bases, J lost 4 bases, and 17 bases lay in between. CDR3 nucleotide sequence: TGTGCCAGCAGTCTTGGCCAGGCAGGGGCCTATGGCTACACCTTC. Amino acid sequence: CASSLGQAGAYGYTF.